These 28 T cell receptor beta chains originate from one sample sequenced in a study of Graves' ophthalmopathy and Graves' hyperthyroidism listed by TCRdb under 2018. Sequencer: Illumina HiSeq 2000. For repertoire sequencing, TCR beta CDR3 regions were amplified from RNA transcripts. The first round of RT-PCR was done with HTBI primers and the Qiagen OneStep RT-PCR kit, and was followed by a second round of multiplex PCR, then size selection and purification. The public reads were reprocessed in TCRdb via fastp at Q25 and MiXCR, keeping in-frame beta chains. Each CDR3 protein gets just one entry, which takes the most common genes and DNA from the rows behind it. Across this sample there are around 1.1 million distinct CDR3 sequences, with approximately 35% seen only once. 8.5% to 14% of the sample comes from the top ten. The sequencing input was peripheral blood or thyroid tissue (not recorded which). The receptors derive from an adult man with Graves' hyperthyroidism.

A few counts support this clonotype. The J gene is TRBJ2-7, the V gene TRBV6-5, with TRBD2 matching 8 bases. From germline, CDR1 is MNHEY and CDR2 SVGAGI. Trimming took 6 bases from V and 3 from J; bases not matched to a gene: 10. The CDR3 totals 15 residues. The CDR3, as DNA: TGTGCCAGCAGCCCTAGCCGGGGGGGAGTCTACGAGCAGTACTTC. This sequence encodes CASSPSRGGVYEQYF.

The rearrangement uses TRBV29-1 and TRBJ2-7; D may match TRBD1 or TRBD2 (5 bases each). Deletions cut 4 bases from V and 4 bases from J, with 17 bases between. Germline CDR1 reads SQVTM; CDR2 reads ANQGSEA. The length of the CDR3 is 14 residues. The CDR3 nucleotides are TGCAGCGTTGGCGAGGGGATGGGCGGTTACGAGCAGTACTTC. Residues: CSVGEGMGGYEQYF.

This clonotype appeared a few times. V usage is TRBV19 and J usage is TRBJ2-7, with TRBD1 matching over 7 bases. V lost 5 bases to trimming and J lost 3 bases; unmatched junction nucleotides: 13. Germline CDR1 is LNHDA and CDR2 is SQIVND (reference sequence). CDR3 size: 16 residues. This CDR3 is CASSANYRGSYYEQYF. CDR3 in DNA: TGTGCCAGTAGTGCGAACTACAGGGGATCGTACTACGAGCAGTACTTC.

A remark on this clonotype: This clone may be a read error of a much larger clone one base away. The chain links TRBV4-1 to TRBJ1-5; possible D gene TRBD1, 6 bases. Germline CDR1 MGHRA, CDR2 YSYEKL. Trimming pared 3 bases from V and 2 bases from J, leaving 11 bases between. CDR3 length: 15 amino acids. Here the CDR3 DNA reads TGCGCCAGCAGCCATCCTCACAGGGGCAATCAGCCCCAGCATTTT. Encoded protein: CASSHPHRGNQPQHF.

Points on this clonotype: A much larger clone lies one base from this, so it may be a read error. V and J are TRBV7-2 and TRBJ1-1, with D maybe TRBD1 (6 bases). The germline V gene encodes CDR1 SGHTA and CDR2 FQGNSA. The CDR3 covers 14 residues. CDR3 protein: CASSPGTPRTGAFF. CDR3 sequence (DNA): TGTGCCAGCAGCCCAGGGACACCGAGAACTGGAGCTTTCTTT.

V and J are TRBV29-1 and TRBJ1-1; no firm D call. This CDR3 has 13 amino acids. CDR1 is SQVTM and CDR2 is ANQGSEA in the germline V gene. The V gene lost 8 bases and the J gene lost 0 bases, with 13 bases spanning the gap. The chain's CDR3 is CSSPRRMNTEAFF. CDR3 in DNA: TGCAGCAGCCCCCGACGGATGAACACTGAAGCTTTCTTT. Filled out from reference TRBV29-1 and TRBJ1-1, the complete variable domain reads SAVISQKPSRDICQRGTSLTIQCQVDSQVTMMFWYRQQPGQSLTLIATANQGSEATYESGFVIDKFPISRPNLTFSTLTVSNMSPEDSSIYLCSSPRRMNTEAFFGQGTRLTVV.

A few counts support this clonotype. The rearrangement uses TRBV11-3 and TRBJ1-1; 7 nucleotides match TRBD1. Trimming cost V 5 bases and J 7 bases; bases outside gene matches: 4. This CDR3 has 12 amino acids. Germline CDR1 is SGHNT and CDR2 is YENEEA. The CDR3 loop is CASSRGQSEAFF. The CDR3 DNA sequence: TGTGCCAGCAGCCGGGGACAGAGTGAAGCTTTCTTT.

The chain uses TRBV29-1 and TRBJ1-5, with 9 bases that match TRBD1. The CDR3 runs to 15 residues. Trimming removed 7 bases from V and 2 bases from J; junction bases left unmatched: 9. Germline V gene data show CDR1 as SQVTM and CDR2 as ANQGSEA. CDR3: CSATTGGGRNQPQHF. CDR3 in DNA: TGCAGCGCAACCACAGGGGGCGGACGCAATCAGCCCCAGCATTTT. The full variable domain, its missing parts supplied by reference TRBV29-1 and TRBJ1-5, is SAVISQKPSRDICQRGTSLTIQCQVDSQVTMMFWYRQQPGQSLTLIATANQGSEATYESGFVIDKFPISRPNLTFSTLTVSNMSPEDSSIYLCSATTGGGRNQPQHFGDGTRLSIL.

V gene TRBV11-2 combines with J gene TRBJ1-1; D might be TRBD1 (6 bases). The CDR3 sequence is 15 residues long. From germline, CDR1 is SGHAT and CDR2 FQNNGV. V was cut by 4 bases and J by 1 base, with 13 bases left in between. CDR3: CASSSIRDTNTEAFF. The DNA of the CDR3 is TGTGCCAGCAGCTCTATCCGGGACACGAACACTGAAGCTTTCTTT.

V gene TRBV7-8 combines with J gene TRBJ2-5, with TRBD1 matching 7 bases. V dropped 3 bases and J dropped 9; count of bases not matched to a gene: 13. This CDR3 spans 15 amino acids. Germline V gene sequence: CDR1 SGHVS, CDR2 FQNEAQ. CDR3 residues: CASSFGTASNQPQYF. CDR3 bases: TGTGCCAGCAGCTTCGGGACAGCCAGCAATCAGCCCCAGTACTTC.

The chain combines TRBV7-9 with TRBJ1-1; D unresolved. This CDR3 region has 14 residues. Germline V gene sequence: CDR1 SEHNR, CDR2 FQNEAQ (reference sequence). Trimming shortened V by 5 bases and J by 4 bases, and 14 bases separated the two germline ends. CDR3 amino acids: CASSPGRRSTEAFF. The CDR3 DNA sequence: TGTGCCAGCAGCCCCGGCAGGCGGAGCACTGAAGCTTTCTTT.

This clonotype has a count of ten or more. V usage is TRBV20-1 and J usage is TRBJ1-5; TRBD1 might be the D (5 bases). The CDR3 has 16 residues. Germline loops: CDR1 DFQATT, CDR2 SNEGSKA (reference sequence). V dropped 2 bases and J dropped 3 bases, with 17 bases sitting between them. The CDR3 DNA reads as TGCAGTGCTAGATCAGCGATACAGGCCCTCAATCAGCCCCAGCATTTT. This sequence encodes CSARSAIQALNQPQHF.

This clonotype was counted only a few times. The rearrangement links TRBV5-6 to TRBJ2-5; D is possibly TRBD2 (5 bases). CDR3 length: 14 residues. Germline lookup yields CDR1 SGHDT and CDR2 YYEEEE. V was pared by 4 bases and J by 3 bases, with 13 bases between. The chain's CDR3 is CASSEFWREETQYF. For the CDR3, the DNA is TGTGCCAGCAGCGAATTTTGGCGGGAAGAGACCCAGTACTTC.

The V and J genes are TRBV7-3 and TRBJ2-2, with TRBD1 matching 10 bases. The CDR3 has 15 amino acids. The V segment lost 4 bases and the J segment 8 bases; nucleotides outside the gene matches: 7. Per the germline V gene, CDR1 is SGHTA and CDR2 is FQGTGA. The CDR3 here is CASSWTGGVTGELFF. In DNA, the CDR3 is TGTGCCAGCAGCTGGACAGGGGGGGTCACGGGGGAGCTGTTTTTT.

This clonotype occurred many times. The chain carries TRBV19 and TRBJ1-3, with D uncertain. Trimming shortened V by 5 bases and J by 0 bases, and 8 bases separated the two germline ends. This CDR3 region has 14 residues. Germline CDR1 LNHDA, CDR2 SQIVND (reference sequence). The CDR3 sequence is CASSRMLSGNTIYF. The CDR3 DNA is TGTGCCAGTAGTCGTATGCTCTCTGGAAACACCATATATTTT.

Many counts were recorded for this clonotype. The chain employs TRBV4-1 and TRBJ2-5; D not certain. Trimming cost V 3 bases and J 5 bases, with 10 bases left between them. CDR1 and CDR2 (germline): MGHRA, YSYEKL. The CDR3 extends over 13 amino acids. CDR3 protein: CASSQGPAETQYF. The DNA for the CDR3 is TGCGCCAGCAGCCAGGGCCCGGCGGAGACCCAGTACTTC.

The chain recombines TRBV5-1 with TRBJ2-6; 9 positions match TRBD2. The V gene's germline CDR1 is SGHRS and CDR2 YFSETQ. The length of the CDR3 is 19 residues. The V and J ends lost 1 base and 2 bases, in that order; junction bases with no gene match: 10. In nucleotides, the CDR3 is TGCGCCAGCAGCTTGAATGACGGCGGGAGGGGGGCTGGGGCCAACGTCCTGACTTTC. It yields the protein CASSLNDGGRGAGANVLTF.

This clonotype has just a few counts. This rearrangement joins TRBV9 to TRBJ1-3, with a tentative D call TRBD1 (6 bases). Germline V gene sequence: CDR1 SGDLS, CDR2 YYNGEE. This CDR3 is built from 14 residues. Trimming removed 0 bases at V and 3 bases at J, with 7 bases between. This chain's CDR3 is CASSVGQVGNTIYF. The CDR3 DNA follows: TGTGCCAGCAGCGTAGGACAGGTTGGAAACACCATATATTTT.

The chain employs TRBV29-1 and TRBJ2-5, with D uncertain. This CDR3 has 10 amino acids. Germline assignment: CDR1 SQVTM and CDR2 ANQGSEA. V was shortened by 7 bases and J by 5 bases, with 8 bases between the two germline ends. The CDR3: CSAQAETQYF. The DNA of the CDR3 is TGCAGCGCCCAGGCGGAGACCCAGTACTTC.

This chain links TRBV5-1 with TRBJ1-1, with D possibly being TRBD1 (6 bases). Germline CDR1 and CDR2: SGHRS and YFSETQ. The V and J ends lost 0 bases and 3 bases respectively, with 15 bases between them. This CDR3 region has 16 residues. The CDR3 is CASSLGSQGSDTEAFF. In DNA form, the CDR3 reads TGCGCCAGCAGCTTGGGGTCGCAGGGGTCGGACACTGAAGCTTTCTTT.

The V and J genes are TRBV5-1 and TRBJ2-7; TRBD1 agrees at 7 bases. V was pared by 8 bases and J by 6 bases, with 8 bases of the junction left unmatched. Germline V gives CDR1 SGHRS, CDR2 YFSETQ. This CDR3 spans 12 amino acids. The CDR3 DNA is TGCGCCAGTACAGGGGAAGCTAGCGAGCAGTACTTC. It is translated as CASTGEASEQYF.

V usage is TRBV24-1 and J usage is TRBJ2-2; either TRBD1 or TRBD2 may fit D (6 bases each). Germline-derived CDR1 and CDR2 are KGHDR and SFDVKD. V was shortened by 0 bases and J by 6 bases, with 16 bases between the two germline ends. The CDR3 is 17 residues long. CDR3 sequence: CATSDLVGGVGAGELFF. CDR3 nucleotide sequence: TGTGCCACCAGTGATTTGGTGGGGGGCGTCGGGGCCGGGGAGCTGTTTTTT.

This clonotype appeared a single time. This sequence joins TRBV15 and TRBJ1-2; no clear D gene. The CDR3 runs to 14 residues. Deletions cut 1 base from V and 5 bases from J, with 11 bases between. Germline V gene sequence: CDR1 LNHNV, CDR2 YYDKDF (reference sequence). In DNA form, the CDR3 reads TGTGCCACCAGCAGAGTTGGTGGAGCATATGGCTACACCTTC. It specifies CATSRVGGAYGYTF.

The V call is TRBV5-1, the J call TRBJ1-6, with D perhaps TRBD1 (5 bases). The CDR3 is 15 residues long. CDR1 and CDR2 from the germline V gene are SGHRS and YFSETQ. With 4 bases removed from V and 6 bases from J, the gap between germline ends came to 14 bases. CDR3 in amino acids: CASSPDIGTNSPLHF. The CDR3 DNA follows: TGCGCCAGCAGCCCAGATATAGGGACTAATTCACCCCTCCACTTT.

The gene calls are TRBV6-1 and TRBJ2-7; D tentatively reads TRBD1 or TRBD2 (5 bases each). The germline CDR1 and CDR2 sequences are MNHNS and SASEGT. V was cut by 1 base and J by 3 bases, with 10 bases left in between. The CDR3 consists of 14 residues. The DNA of the CDR3 is TGTGCCAGCAGTGAAGGGGGGATCCTCTACGAGCAGTACTTC. Translating it yields CASSEGGILYEQYF.

The CDR3, as DNA: TGTGCCAGCAGCCTCCCGGGACAAGCGGAAGAAAAACTGTTTTTT. Translated: CASSLPGQAEEKLFF. The J gene is TRBJ1-4, the V gene TRBV7-8; TRBD1 is a possible D gene (6 bases). Trimming pared 5 bases from V and 8 bases from J, leaving 18 bases between. This CDR3 comprises 15 residues. Germline CDR1 SGHVS, CDR2 FQNEAQ.

This clonotype was counted many times. The chain joins TRBV7-9 to TRBJ1-2; 9 nucleotides agree with TRBD1. The junction had 2 bases not matched to a gene; V was cut back by 1 base and J by 5 bases. The CDR3 is made up of 14 amino acids. Germline loops: CDR1 SEHNR, CDR2 FQNEAQ (reference sequence). CDR3 in amino acids: CASSLGTGEYGYTF. DNA for the CDR3: TGTGCCAGCAGCTTAGGGACAGGGGAATATGGCTACACCTTC.

A note on this clonotype: The junction differs from germline at one of its ends, possibly a read error. CDR3 sequence: CASALCRVSPKETQYF. The CDR3 bases are TGCGCCAGCGCGTTGTGCAGGGTATCCCCGAAAGAGACCCAGTACTTC. This chain connects TRBV7-9 to TRBJ2-5; tentative D call: TRBD1 (5 bases). CDR3 length: 16 residues. Germline values: CDR1 SEHNR, CDR2 FQNEAQ (reference sequence).